Below are 25 T cell receptor beta chains sequenced from a single sample in a study of blood T cell repertoires in COVID-19. Data came from immunoSEQ multiplex PCR; TCRdb stores just in-frame clones and leaves some out. The data contain 190,000 or so clones, 87% of them singletons. The sequenced material came from peripheral blood. The receptors originated from a man aged 55 to 69 who had recovered from COVID-19.

A note on this clone: Other DNA sequences in the sample encode the same CDR3. The chain uses TRBV14 and TRBJ1-1; TRBD1 aligns across 7 bases. CDR1 SGHDN and CDR2 FVKESK come from the germline V gene. The CDR3 spans 15 residues. J gave up 3 bases and V 3 bases, and 7 bases lay outside the gene matches. The CDR3 bases are TGTGCCAGCAGCCAGAGGACAGGTCGGGACACTGAAGCTTTCTTT. This sequence encodes CASSQRTGRDTEAFF.

The rearrangement joins TRBV5-4 to TRBJ1-3, with D unresolved. Trimming left V 2 bases short and J 5 bases short, with 5 bases between. The CDR3 totals 12 residues. Germline V lookup: CDR1 SGHNT, CDR2 YYREEE (reference sequence). CDR3 in DNA: TGTGCCAGCAGCTTTAACAGAAACACCATATATTTT. It yields the protein CASSFNRNTIYF.

The chain uses TRBV5-8 and TRBJ1-1, with D hard to call. This CDR3 region has 9 residues. The V gene lost 4 bases and the J gene lost 9 bases, with 4 bases spanning the gap. In germline, CDR1 is SGHTS, CDR2 YDEGEE. The CDR3 loop is CASSLQAFF. CDR3 sequence (DNA): TGTGCCAGCAGCCTACAAGCTTTCTTT.

The chain links TRBV5-6 to TRBJ2-2; 8 nucleotides match TRBD1. CDR1 SGHDT and CDR2 YYEEEE come from the germline V gene. The CDR3 is 19 amino acids. The V segment lost 0 bases and the J segment 1 base; nucleotides outside the gene matches: 11. The CDR3 DNA reads as TGTGCCAGCAGCTTGGTGTCCCAGGGGGCTTTCGGGAACACCGGGGAGCTGTTTTTT. Its protein product is CASSLVSQGAFGNTGELFF.

This chain connects TRBV3-1 (or the pseudogene TRBV3-2) to TRBJ1-1; D is perhaps TRBD1 (6 bases). Trimming removed 8 bases at V and 4 bases at J, with 14 bases between. The CDR3 contains 13 residues. CDR1 and CDR2 (germline): LGHDT, YNNKEL (reference sequence). Written as DNA, the CDR3 is TGTGCCAGCGGGATAGACAGGAGCACTGAAGCTTTCTTT. Protein sequence: CASGIDRSTEAFF.

The chain is built from TRBV7-2 and TRBJ2-3; 12 bases are shared with TRBD2. J gave up 7 bases and V 5 bases, and 7 bases lay outside the gene matches. Germline V gene sequence: CDR1 SGHTA, CDR2 FQGNSA. The CDR3 totals 15 residues. In DNA, the CDR3 is TGTGCCAGCAGCCCCAGACTAGCGGGAGTTTATACGCAGTATTTT. Translation gives CASSPRLAGVYTQYF.

The CDR3 spells CASRADRVNYGYTF. The CDR3 DNA is TGTGCCAGCAGGGCCGACAGGGTTAACTATGGCTACACCTTC. The chain has TRBV7-2 and TRBJ1-2; TRBD1 aligns across 7 bases. The CDR3 has 14 residues. The V and J ends lost 6 bases and 1 base, in that order; junction bases with no gene match: 5. Germline V gene lookup returns CDR1 SGHTA and CDR2 FQGNSA.

The V call is TRBV5-4, the J call TRBJ2-1, with D maybe TRBD1 (6 bases). V was cut by 0 bases and J by 9 bases, with 16 bases left in between. Germline CDR1 SGHNT, CDR2 YYREEE (reference sequence). The CDR3 consists of 15 residues. The CDR3 coding sequence is TGTGCCAGCAGCTTGGACAGCCAAATCAGGGGTGAGCAGTTCTTC. It is translated as CASSLDSQIRGEQFF.

This clone came up a few times. It may be a read error: a sequence one base away is much more abundant. V is TRBV6-4 and J is TRBJ1-1, with D unclear. The V end lost 6 bases, the J end lost 0 bases, and 8 bases lay between the germline ends. The CDR3 contains 13 residues. CDR1 and CDR2 from the germline V gene are MRHNA and SNTAGT. As DNA, the CDR3 is TGTGCCAGCAGCCGAGAGATGAACACTGAAGCTTTCTTT. This codes for CASSREMNTEAFF.

This clone is a singleton in its sample. The chain is built from TRBV3-1 (or the pseudogene TRBV3-2) and TRBJ2-7; 15 bases map to TRBD2. CDR3 length: 15 residues. V was clipped by 6 bases and J by 6 bases; unmatched bases: 6. The germline V gene encodes CDR1 LGHDT and CDR2 YNNKEL (reference sequence). In DNA, the CDR3 is TGTGCCAGCAGTCATGGACTAGCGGGGGGGCCCGAGCAGTACTTC. It encodes CASSHGLAGGPEQYF.

The V gene is TRBV27, the J gene TRBJ1-2; possible D gene TRBD1, 6 bases. Trimming took off 4 bases at V and 8 bases at J, with 14 bases between the two ends. Germline V gives CDR1 MNHEY, CDR2 SMNVEV (reference sequence). CDR3 length: 13 residues. The CDR3 DNA reads TGTGCCAGCAGTTCGCACCAGACAGGCGGCTACACCTTC. This sequence encodes CASSSHQTGGYTF.

The chain is built from TRBV6-5 and TRBJ1-2, with 7 bases aligning to TRBD1. J gave up 8 bases and V 8 bases, and 11 bases lay outside the gene matches. The CDR3 sequence is 13 residues long. The germline CDR1 and CDR2 sequences are MNHEY and SVGAGI. CDR3 region: CASWEQGRKGYTF. The CDR3 coding sequence is TGTGCCAGCTGGGAACAGGGGAGAAAGGGCTACACCTTC.

The chain carries TRBV7-9 and TRBJ1-5; the match to TRBD1 covers 7 bases. Unmatched junction bases numbered 14, after V lost 0 bases and J lost 9 bases. Germline V gives CDR1 SEHNR, CDR2 FQNEAQ (reference sequence). CDR3 size: 17 residues. CDR3 in amino acids: CASSLALSGTAPRPQHF. In DNA, the CDR3 is TGTGCCAGCAGCTTAGCTCTCTCCGGGACAGCTCCACGGCCCCAGCATTTT. Filled out from reference TRBV7-9 and TRBJ1-5, the complete variable domain reads DTGVSQNPRHKITKRGQNVTFRCDPISEHNRLYWYRQTLGQGPEFLTYFQNEAQLEKSRLLSDRFSAERPKGSFSTLEIQRTEQGDSAMYLCASSLALSGTAPRPQHFGDGTRLSIL.

Only one count was recorded for this clone. This chain connects TRBV6-1 to TRBJ2-3; 9 positions match TRBD2. V shed 2 bases, J shed 4 bases, and the junction held 7 bases outside the gene matches. Germline V gene data show CDR1 as MNHNS and CDR2 as SASEGT. The CDR3 covers 16 residues. CDR3 nucleotide sequence: TGTGCCAGCAGTGAATTGCCAGCGGGAGGTCCAGATACGCAGTATTTT. Its translation: CASSELPAGGPDTQYF.

This chain connects TRBV6-5 to TRBJ1-6, with 9 bases identical to TRBD1. The germline gives CDR1 MNHEY, CDR2 SVGAGI. The CDR3 sequence is 13 residues long. The V segment lost 7 bases and the J segment 8 bases; nucleotides outside the gene matches: 3. The CDR3 loop reads CASKWTGDSPLHF. CDR3 sequence (DNA): TGTGCCAGCAAGTGGACAGGGGATTCACCCCTCCACTTT.

Only a few counts were recorded for this clone. V is TRBV18 and J is TRBJ1-1, with TRBD1 matching over 7 bases. In germline, CDR1 is KGHSH, CDR2 LQKENI. V lost 5 bases and J lost 3; bases outside the gene matches: 3. This CDR3 is built from 13 residues. CDR3 coding DNA: TGTGCCAGCTCATCAGGACAGGACACTGAAGCTTTCTTT. As protein: CASSSGQDTEAFF.

The chain combines TRBV6-5 with TRBJ1-6; D is possibly TRBD1 (6 bases). Germline lookup yields CDR1 MNHEY and CDR2 SVGAGI. This CDR3 spans 14 amino acids. V was cut by 4 bases and J by 5 bases, with 9 bases left in between. Here the CDR3 DNA reads TGTGCCAGCAGTTCCAGACAGGATAATTCACCCCTCCACTTT. Translating gives CASSSRQDNSPLHF.

The V gene is TRBV11-3, the J gene TRBJ2-2, with unresolved D. Between the trimmed V and J ends, which lost 3 bases and 8 bases, there was a span of 4 bases. CDR1 and CDR2 from the germline V gene are SGHNT and YENEEA. The length of the CDR3 is 11 residues. Written as DNA, the CDR3 is TGTGCCAGCAGCTTGGAGGGGGAGCTGTTTTTT. Its translation: CASSLEGELFF.

The chain is built from TRBV28 and TRBJ2-7; 10 nucleotides match TRBD2. The V and J ends lost 2 bases and 2 bases, in that order; junction bases with no gene match: 6. The CDR3 covers 16 residues. The germline V gene has CDR1 MDHEN and CDR2 SYDVKM. Here the CDR3 reads CASSLTSGINTYEQYF. The CDR3 coding sequence is TGTGCCAGCAGTTTAACTAGCGGGATTAACACCTACGAGCAGTACTTC.

The genes are TRBV27 and TRBJ1-1; 8 nucleotides align to TRBD1. The CDR3 has 15 amino acids. The V segment lost 5 bases and the J segment 3 bases; nucleotides outside the gene matches: 8. Germline CDR1 reads MNHEY; CDR2 reads SMNVEV (reference sequence). The CDR3 bases are TGTGCCAGCAGTCCATGGACAGGGCCATACACTGAAGCTTTCTTT. Translated: CASSPWTGPYTEAFF.

V is TRBV9 and J is TRBJ1-2; TRBD1 matches at 8 bases. CDR1 is SGDLS, CDR2 YYNGEE, per germline. Trimming removed 1 base from V and 7 bases from J; junction bases left unmatched: 12. This CDR3 has 16 amino acids. CDR3 bases: TGTGCCAGCAGCGTACGGGGGCAGGGGGCGAACCGTGGCTACACCTTC. Its translation: CASSVRGQGANRGYTF.

The chain links TRBV6-1 to TRBJ2-7, with 7 bases lining up with TRBD2. Unmatched junction bases numbered 8, after V lost 2 bases and J lost 4 bases. CDR3 length: 15 residues. Germline values: CDR1 MNHNS, CDR2 SASEGT. CDR3 residues: CASSERPGGGYEQYF. CDR3 bases: TGTGCCAGCAGTGAACGGCCTGGGGGAGGGTACGAGCAGTACTTC.

The gene calls are TRBV5-1 and TRBJ1-1; possible D gene TRBD1, 6 bases. The CDR3 covers 13 residues. Trimming shortened V by 6 bases and J by 3 bases, and 12 bases separated the two germline ends. Per germline, CDR1 SGHRS and CDR2 YFSETQ. The CDR3 protein is CASKARGDTEAFF. The CDR3 region has the DNA TGCGCCAGCAAGGCCAGGGGCGACACTGAAGCTTTCTTT.

The sample holds one count of this clone. This chain uses TRBV24-1 with TRBJ2-2; D remains unclear. Deletions cut 5 bases from V and 5 bases from J, with 8 bases between. The CDR3 spans 13 residues. In germline, CDR1 is KGHDR, CDR2 SFDVKD. The CDR3 loop is CATSGRGTGELFF. CDR3 nucleotides: TGTGCCACCAGTGGCAGAGGAACCGGGGAGCTGTTTTTT.

This chain joins TRBV25-1 and TRBJ2-4, with a tentative D call TRBD2 (5 bases). The V gene lost 2 bases and the J gene lost 3 bases, with 14 bases spanning the gap. The CDR3 sequence is 16 residues long. CDR1 MGHDK and CDR2 SYGVNS come from the germline V gene. The CDR3: CASSEPEAGSKNIQYF. The CDR3 DNA follows: TGTGCCAGCAGTGAACCCGAGGCGGGTAGCAAAAACATTCAGTACTTC.